This passage covers 27 T cell receptor beta chains from one sample sequenced in a study of OX40 agonist ivuxolimab in advanced cancers. Libraries were prepared by immunoSEQ multiplex PCR; TCRdb keeps only in-frame clonotypes and omits some of them. The table shows some 90,000 clones, with around 90% occurring only once. Sequencing used CD4+ or CD8+ T cells sorted from blood, obtained in a trial of the OX40 agonist ivuxolimab. The receptors originated from an adult with an advanced solid tumor such as melanoma, head and neck, liver or kidney cancer.

The chain joins TRBV5-1 to TRBJ2-2; 8 bases map to TRBD1. The length of the CDR3 is 15 residues. The germline V gene has CDR1 SGHRS and CDR2 YFSETQ. J gave up 2 bases and V 4 bases, and 4 bases lay outside the gene matches. The CDR3 DNA sequence: TGCGCCAGCAGCCCGGACAGGGCAAACACCGGGGAGCTGTTTTTT. This gives the protein CASSPDRANTGELFF.

V is TRBV5-1 and J is TRBJ2-2, with 7 nucleotides matching TRBD1. This CDR3 contains 15 residues. Germline-derived CDR1 and CDR2 are SGHRS and YFSETQ. V gave up 1 base and J gave up 5 bases; unmatched junction bases: 5. CDR3 loop: CASSLRTGETGELFF. CDR3 nucleotides: TGCGCCAGCAGCTTGCGTACAGGGGAGACCGGGGAGCTGTTTTTT.

The V call is TRBV10-1, the J call TRBJ2-2, with a possible D match to TRBD2 (5 bases). Germline lookup yields CDR1 WNHNN and CDR2 SYGVQD (reference sequence). The CDR3 extends over 14 amino acids. V lost 6 bases, J lost 2 bases, and 10 bases lay in between. CDR3 bases: TGCGCCAGCAGCCGGGATACAAACACCGGGGAGCTGTTTTTT. Translating gives CASSRDTNTGELFF.

This chain joins TRBV2 and TRBJ1-1; the match to TRBD1 covers 8 bases. Germline loops: CDR1 SNHLY, CDR2 FYNNEI. V dropped 6 bases and J dropped 4; count of bases not matched to a gene: 7. The CDR3 runs 14 residues. CDR3: CASRVLTGGTEAFF. CDR3 nucleotide sequence: TGTGCCAGCAGGGTCCTAACAGGGGGCACTGAAGCTTTCTTT.

This chain joins TRBV5-4 and TRBJ2-7; a possible D gene is TRBD1 (5 bases). Germline lookup yields CDR1 SGHNT and CDR2 YYREEE (reference sequence). Trimming left V 5 bases short and J 4 bases short, with 13 bases between. The CDR3 consists of 13 residues. CDR3 amino acids: CASSWGQGYEQYF. CDR3 coding DNA: TGTGCCAGCAGTTGGGGTCAGGGTTACGAGCAGTACTTC.

The V and J genes are TRBV27 and TRBJ2-7; TRBD2 matches at 7 bases. CDR1 and CDR2 (germline): MNHEY, SMNVEV (reference sequence). J was trimmed by 5 bases and V by 5 bases; bases with no gene match: 12. The CDR3 consists of 15 residues. CDR3 DNA sequence: TGTGCCAGCAGTCAGGGACTGGGGAGGGGCAACGAGCAGTACTTC. Its protein product is CASSQGLGRGNEQYF.

The V call is TRBV5-5, the J call TRBJ1-2; 8 bases line up with TRBD1. The CDR3 has 14 residues. Per the germline V gene, CDR1 is SGHKS and CDR2 is YYEKEE (reference sequence). V lost 3 bases and J lost 2; bases outside the gene matches: 3. The CDR3 bases are TGTGCCAGCAGCTCGGCAGGGGGCAACTATGGCTACACCTTC. It codes for CASSSAGGNYGYTF.

The chain couples TRBV7-2 to TRBJ1-3; D is undetermined. The CDR3 has 12 residues. V lost 7 bases, J lost 9 bases, and 13 bases lay in between. Germline CDR1 and CDR2: SGHTA and FQGNSA. The CDR3: CASTRDPSTIYF. The CDR3 nucleotides read TGTGCCAGCACCAGAGACCCGAGCACCATATATTTT. The variable domain in full, completed from reference TRBV7-2 and TRBJ1-3, reads GAGVSQSPSNKVTEKGKDVELRCDPISGHTALYWYRQSLGQGLEFLIYFQGNSAPDKSGLPSDRFSAERTGGSVSTLTIQRTQQEDSAVYLCASTRDPSTIYFGEGSWLTVV.

V is TRBV11-2 and J is TRBJ2-7, with 14 bases identical to TRBD2. The germline V gene encodes CDR1 SGHAT and CDR2 FQNNGV. The CDR3 extends over 15 amino acids. The trim removed 5 bases at V and 6 bases at J, leaving 6 bases unmatched. CDR3 sequence: CASSRRLAGGSEQYF. DNA for the CDR3: TGTGCCAGCAGCAGACGACTAGCGGGAGGGTCCGAGCAGTACTTC.

The chain has TRBV5-1 and TRBJ2-1; 14 bases are a match to TRBD2. Germline trimming cut 3 bases from V and 9 bases from J; bases unmatched to any gene: 5. From germline, CDR1 is SGHRS and CDR2 YFSETQ. The CDR3 runs 15 residues. This CDR3 reads CASSWGTSGSGEQFF. The CDR3 bases are TGCGCCAGCAGCTGGGGGACTAGCGGGAGCGGTGAGCAGTTCTTC.

The V gene is TRBV28, the J gene TRBJ2-7, with a weak D call TRBD1 (9 bases). This CDR3 has 20 amino acids. Germline V gives CDR1 MDHEN, CDR2 SYDVKM. V lost 4 bases to trimming and J lost 6 bases, with 34 bases between them. The CDR3: CASSSGTGLVGGGRLVEQYF. The CDR3 nucleotides are TGTGCCAGCAGTTCCGGGACAGGGTTAGTCGGCGGCGGGAGGTTGGTCGAGCAGTACTTC.

The V gene is TRBV7-9, the J gene TRBJ2-5, with D possibly matching TRBD1 (5 bases). Germline-derived CDR1 and CDR2 are SEHNR and FQNEAQ (reference sequence). Trimming took 5 bases from V and 6 from J, leaving 10 bases between them. The CDR3 has 12 residues. In DNA form, the CDR3 reads TGTGCCAGCAGCCTGGACACTCAGACCCAGTACTTC. It yields the protein CASSLDTQTQYF.

This clone was observed once. V and J are TRBV9 and TRBJ2-3; 9 bases agree with TRBD2. This CDR3 spans 16 amino acids. From germline, CDR1 is SGDLS and CDR2 YYNGEE. The trim removed 0 bases at V and 2 bases at J, leaving 4 bases unmatched. The CDR3 protein is CASSVGLAGYTDTQYF. CDR3 sequence (DNA): TGTGCCAGCAGCGTAGGTCTAGCGGGGTACACAGATACGCAGTATTTT.

The chain couples TRBV27 to TRBJ2-7; possible D gene TRBD1, 5 bases. This CDR3 region has 14 residues. Trimming cost V 4 bases and J 5 bases, with 15 bases left between them. Germline CDR1 is MNHEY and CDR2 is SMNVEV (reference sequence). The CDR3 loop is CASSSLTDRDEQYF. The CDR3 DNA sequence: TGTGCCAGCAGTTCATTGACAGATAGGGACGAGCAGTACTTC.

The V gene is TRBV28, the J gene TRBJ2-1; D is possibly TRBD2 (6 bases). Germline-derived CDR1 and CDR2 are MDHEN and SYDVKM. The ends were cut back, 3 bases at V and 7 bases at J, with 16 bases in the middle. The CDR3 has 15 residues. CDR3 sequence (DNA): TGTGCCAGCAGTTTGCCCCTCCCTAGCGCTAATGAGCAGTTCTTC. Translating gives CASSLPLPSANEQFF.

The count of this clone is one. This chain joins TRBV6-4 and TRBJ2-1, with TRBD2 matching over 12 bases. Unmatched junction bases numbered 8, after V lost 4 bases and J lost 10 bases. Germline CDR1 is MRHNA and CDR2 is SNTAGT. The CDR3 extends over 15 amino acids. The CDR3 protein is CASSVELAGGGEQFF. CDR3 DNA: TGTGCCAGCAGTGTAGAACTAGCGGGAGGAGGAGAGCAGTTCTTC.

CDR3 coding DNA: TGTGCCAGCTCACCCAACTCTGGGGCCAACGTCCTGACTTTC. Its translation is CASSPNSGANVLTF. The chain employs TRBV18 and TRBJ2-6; unclear D gene. CDR3 length: 14 amino acids. Germline loops: CDR1 KGHSH, CDR2 LQKENI. V gave up 3 bases and J gave up 0 bases, with 3 bases separating them.

The J gene is TRBJ1-5, the V gene TRBV27; unclear D gene. This CDR3 comprises 16 residues. With 0 bases removed from V and 2 bases from J, the gap between germline ends came to 11 bases. CDR1 is MNHEY and CDR2 is SMNVEV in the germline V gene (reference sequence). CDR3 loop: CASSLSGRVGNQPQHF. The CDR3 coding sequence is TGTGCCAGCAGTTTATCGGGGAGGGTGGGCAATCAGCCCCAGCATTTT.

The chain combines TRBV30 with TRBJ2-7; D not certain. Germline-derived CDR1 and CDR2 are GTSNPN and SVGIG (reference sequence). The CDR3 contains 13 residues. V gave up 0 bases and J gave up 1 base, with 7 bases separating them. The CDR3 DNA sequence: TGTGCCTGGAGTGTAGGGCAGTCCTACGAGCAGTACTTC. Its translation is CAWSVGQSYEQYF.

This chain uses TRBV10-1 with TRBJ2-3; TRBD1 or TRBD2 may be the D gene (5 bases each). V was trimmed by 3 bases and J by 6 bases, leaving 19 bases between them. From germline, CDR1 is WNHNN and CDR2 SYGVQD (reference sequence). This CDR3 has 16 residues. CDR3 region: CASSEGDGPRGDTQYF. CDR3 nucleotides: TGCGCCAGCAGTGAAGGGGACGGGCCCCGTGGGGATACGCAGTATTTT.

V is TRBV18 and J is TRBJ1-5; weak D call: TRBD1 (6 bases). The CDR3 sequence is 14 residues long. In germline, CDR1 is KGHSH, CDR2 LQKENI. Between the trimmed V and J ends, which lost 3 bases and 4 bases, there was a span of 10 bases. DNA for the CDR3: TGTGCCAGCTCACCGGGGGCAGCTAATCAGCCCCAGCATTTT. This sequence encodes CASSPGAANQPQHF.

This clone has only a few counts. The chain combines TRBV15 with TRBJ1-1; 8 bases match TRBD1. This CDR3 has 15 residues. Germline CDR1 is LNHNV and CDR2 is YYDKDF (reference sequence). The V segment lost 0 bases and the J segment 9 bases; nucleotides outside the gene matches: 9. The CDR3 nucleotides read TGTGCCACCAGCAGAGAATTTGGTCAGGGGGCCAAAGCTTTCTTT. Its translation is CATSREFGQGAKAFF.

This clone was seen once. J is TRBJ1-3 and V is TRBV6-5; D unclear. V lost 7 bases and J lost 6, with 16 bases in between. The CDR3 has 14 residues. The germline CDR1 and CDR2 sequences are MNHEY and SVGAGI. CDR3 nucleotide sequence: TGTGCCAGCACCAATACGGGCCCATTAAACACCATATATTTT. Its translation: CASTNTGPLNTIYF.

This clone has only one observation. The V call is TRBV7-3, the J call TRBJ2-5; D is undetermined. Trimming removed 2 bases at V and 4 bases at J, with 8 bases between. This CDR3 is 13 amino acids long. Germline-derived CDR1 and CDR2 are SGHTA and FQGTGA. This CDR3 is CASSLGVSETQYF. CDR3 sequence (DNA): TGTGCCAGCAGCTTAGGAGTTTCAGAGACCCAGTACTTC. Drawing the rest from reference TRBV7-3 and TRBJ2-5, the complete variable domain is GAGVSQTPSNKVTEKGKYVELRCDPISGHTALYWYRQSLGQGPEFLIYFQGTGAADDSGLPNDRFFAVRPEGSVSTLKIQRTERGDSAVYLCASSLGVSETQYFGPGTRLLVL.

The rearrangement uses TRBV6-5 and TRBJ2-7; D is possibly TRBD1 or TRBD2 (5 bases each). Trimming pared 6 bases from V and 7 bases from J, leaving 19 bases between. Germline CDR1 MNHEY, CDR2 SVGAGI. The CDR3 sequence is 14 residues long. In DNA form, the CDR3 reads TGTGCCAGCAGATACCCGGGACCCACGGGGGAGCAGTACTTC. Amino acid sequence: CASRYPGPTGEQYF.

The V gene is TRBV5-1, the J gene TRBJ2-3; the match to TRBD2 covers 11 bases. Per the germline V gene, CDR1 is SGHRS and CDR2 is YFSETQ. V shed 4 bases, J shed 0 bases, and the junction held 7 bases outside the gene matches. The CDR3 loop spans 17 amino acids. CDR3 loop: CASSVMTSGTSTDTQYF. CDR3 bases: TGCGCCAGCAGCGTAATGACTAGCGGGACTAGCACAGATACGCAGTATTTT.

CDR3 nucleotides: TGTGCCTGGACCGCAAGAGTAGCCAAAAACATTCAGTACTTC. This encodes CAWTARVAKNIQYF. This chain joins TRBV30 and TRBJ2-4, with D hard to call. CDR3 length: 14 residues. Germline V gene sequence: CDR1 GTSNPN, CDR2 SVGIG (reference sequence). Trimming left V 4 bases short and J 0 bases short, with 10 bases between.